These T cell receptor beta chains were read from a single sample in a study of shared clonotypes between healthy human individuals. The repertoire was sequenced with immunoSEQ multiplex PCR; TCRdb's copy has only in-frame clones and lacks some. Of a few million clones in the sample, less than 95% were seen once. The sequenced sample consisted of naive CD4+ T cells from PBMCs. Receptors originate from a man aged 18 to 29 in good health. Some clones in this sample may be carry-over from other donors' samples. CDR3s include the opening cysteine and the closing phenylalanine or tryptophan. The D gene is left open where the match is weak. Rows may omit the clone size; those that give it use once, few, many or a size class.

- | TRBJ2-3 | TRBV7-3 | - | CASSASPIDTQYF | TGTGCCAGCAGCGCTAGTCCGATTGATACGCAGTATTTT
- | TRBJ1-1 | TRBV2 | - | CASQQGVNTEAFF | TGTGCCAGCCAACAGGGCGTGAACACTGAAGCTTTCTTT
TRBD1 | TRBJ2-3 | TRBV19 | - | CATKDRGTDTQYF | TGTGCCACTAAGGACAGGGGCACAGATACGCAGTATTTT
- | TRBJ1-1 | TRBV27 | - | CASSLFPGAGLNTEAFF | TGTGCCAGCAGTTTATTCCCCGGCGCAGGGCTGAACACTGAAGCTTTCTTT
- | TRBJ2-1 | TRBV7-2 | - | CASSLSVAPSSYNEQFF | TGTGCCAGCAGCTTAAGTGTCGCTCCGAGCTCCTACAATGAGCAGTTCTTC
TRBD2 | TRBJ2-7 | TRBV19 | - | CASSIRASGSGSSYEQYF | TGTGCCAGTAGTATACGGGCTAGCGGGAGCGGAAGCTCCTACGAGCAGTACTTC
- | TRBJ1-1 | TRBV4-1 | - | CASSPYPRAPESEAFF | TGCGCCAGCAGCCCCTATCCCAGGGCCCCGGAATCTGAAGCTTTCTTT
- | TRBJ2-4 | TRBV19 | - | CASSIAGGSLGVQYF | TGTGCCAGTAGTATAGCAGGGGGGAGTCTCGGTGTTCAGTACTTC
TRBD2 | TRBJ2-3 | TRBV4-2 | - | CASSRGLAGGTDTQYF | TGTGCCAGCAGCCGAGGACTAGCGGGCGGCACAGATACGCAGTATTTT
TRBD1 | TRBJ2-1 | TRBV7-2 | - | CASSSGQATQFF | TGTGCCAGCAGCTCCGGACAGGCAACGCAGTTCTTC
- | TRBJ2-1 | TRBV29-1 | - | CSVAGLWTANEQFF | TGCAGCGTTGCCGGCCTTTGGACAGCCAATGAGCAGTTCTTC
TRBD1 | TRBJ2-7 | TRBV18 | once | CASSPRTGGPYEQYF | TGTGCCAGCTCACCGCGCACAGGGGGGCCCTACGAGCAGTACTTC
TRBD2 | TRBJ2-3 | TRBV29-1 | - | CSVEGRATDTQYF | TGCAGCGTTGAGGGGAGGGCCACAGATACGCAGTATTTT
- | TRBJ2-7 | TRBV28 | - | CASTPAGVTYEQYF | TGTGCCAGCACCCCCGCAGGGGTTACCTACGAGCAGTACTTC
- | TRBJ1-3 | TRBV5-6 | - | CASRSSGGGGNTIYF | TGTGCCAGCAGGTCCTCAGGAGGGGGAGGAAACACCATATATTTT
TRBD2 | TRBJ2-1 | TRBV29-1 | - | CSVPFSGGGPYEQFF | TGCAGCGTTCCCTTCTCTGGGGGAGGGCCCTATGAGCAGTTCTTC
TRBD2 | TRBJ2-5 | TRBV5-1 | - | CASSPASAGVGETQYF | TGCGCCAGCAGCCCCGCGTCAGCGGGGGTGGGGGAGACCCAGTACTTC
TRBD1 | TRBJ1-2 | TRBV7-9 | once | CASSSQTGTFYGYTF | TGTGCCAGCAGCTCCCAGACAGGGACCTTCTATGGCTACACCTTC
- | TRBJ1-5 | TRBV2 | once | CASRTASNQPQHF | TGTGCCAGCCGCACGGCCAGCAATCAGCCCCAGCATTTT
- | TRBJ2-7 | TRBV2 | - | CASSEVSGLYEQYF | TGTGCCAGCAGTGAAGTCTCGGGTTTATACGAGCAGTACTTC
- | TRBJ1-2 | TRBV19 | once | CASSIDGQNYGYTF | TGTGCCAGTAGTATCGACGGGCAAAACTATGGCTACACCTTC
TRBD1 | TRBJ2-5 | TRBV7-2 | - | CASSTHRDRAQETQYF | TGTGCCAGCAGCACACACCGGGACAGGGCTCAAGAGACCCAGTACTTC
- | TRBJ1-3 | TRBV18 | - | CASSLMINRDIRSGNTIYF | TGTGCCAGCTCACTAATGATAAACCGGGACATCCGATCTGGAAACACCATATATTTT
TRBD1 | TRBJ1-6 | TRBV10-3 | once | CAIRTGTVNSPLHF | TGTGCCATCAGAACCGGGACAGTCAATTCACCCCTCCACTTT
- | TRBJ2-1 | TRBV2 | - | CASSASLGQLQGEQFF | TGTGCCAGCAGTGCCTCCCTCGGACAGCTTCAGGGTGAGCAGTTCTTC